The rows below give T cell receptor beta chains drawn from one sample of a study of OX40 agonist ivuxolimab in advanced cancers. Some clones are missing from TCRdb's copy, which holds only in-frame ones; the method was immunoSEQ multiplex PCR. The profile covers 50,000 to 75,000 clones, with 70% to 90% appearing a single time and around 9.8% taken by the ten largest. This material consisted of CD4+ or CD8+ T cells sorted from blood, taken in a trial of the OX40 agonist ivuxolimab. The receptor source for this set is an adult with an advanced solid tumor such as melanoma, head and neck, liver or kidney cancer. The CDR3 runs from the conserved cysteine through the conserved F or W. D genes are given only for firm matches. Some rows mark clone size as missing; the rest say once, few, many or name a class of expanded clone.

DNA: TGTGCCAGCACCCTAGGAGGGGGCCATGGCACTGAAGCTTTCTTT; CDR3: CASTLGGGHGTEAFF; size: few; J: TRBJ1-1; V: TRBV28; D: TRBD1
DNA: TGTGCCAGCAGCTTAGAGCGGACTAGCACAGATACGCAGTATTTT; CDR3: CASSLERTSTDTQYF; size: -; J: TRBJ2-3; V: TRBV7-9; D: -
DNA: TGTGCCAGCAGTGCTATCAGAAACACCATATATTTT; CDR3: CASSAIRNTIYF; size: -; J: TRBJ1-3; V: TRBV2; D: -
DNA: TGTGCCAGCAGCACTAGCGGGGGGTTGGGAGAGACCCAGTACTTC; CDR3: CASSTSGGLGETQYF; size: -; J: TRBJ2-5; V: TRBV9; D: TRBD2
DNA: TGCGCCAGCAGAAGACTAGCGGGGGGATCAGATACGCAGTATTTT; CDR3: CASRRLAGGSDTQYF; size: -; J: TRBJ2-3; V: TRBV5-1; D: TRBD2
DNA: TGTGCCAGCAGCTTAGTGGGCAGGGGGCAAGAGACCCAGTACTTC; CDR3: CASSLVGRGQETQYF; size: -; J: TRBJ2-5; V: TRBV11-2; D: TRBD1
DNA: TGTGCCAGCAGCACAGGGTGGAGCTCCTACAATGAGCAGTTCTTC; CDR3: CASSTGWSSYNEQFF; size: -; J: TRBJ2-1; V: TRBV5-5; D: -
DNA: TGTGCCAGCAGTTTGGACCCGGGACATAGCTCTGGAAACACCATATATTTT; CDR3: CASSLDPGHSSGNTIYF; size: -; J: TRBJ1-3; V: TRBV28; D: -
DNA: TGCAGCGTTGAAGGAGGGAAATGGGCCCTAAGCTCCTACAATGAGCAGTTCTTC; CDR3: CSVEGGKWALSSYNEQFF; size: -; J: TRBJ2-1; V: TRBV29-1; D: -
DNA: TGTGCCAGCAGCTTCGCCGACAGGGGGCAAGAGACCCAGTACTTC; CDR3: CASSFADRGQETQYF; size: -; J: TRBJ2-5; V: TRBV5-4; D: TRBD1
DNA: TGCGCCAGCAGCCGGGATGTGTACGAGCAGTACTTC; CDR3: CASSRDVYEQYF; size: -; J: TRBJ2-7; V: TRBV5-1; D: -
DNA: TGTGCCAGTAGTACGGGACAGCACTTTGGGGCCAACGTCCTGACTTTC; CDR3: CASSTGQHFGANVLTF; size: once; J: TRBJ2-6; V: TRBV19; D: TRBD1
DNA: TGTGCCAGCAGTCAGACGCCCACTGGAAACACCATATATTTT; CDR3: CASSQTPTGNTIYF; size: -; J: TRBJ1-3; V: TRBV6-6; D: -
DNA: TGTGCCAGTAGCACCGGACCAAACACCGGGGAGCTGTTTTTT; CDR3: CASSTGPNTGELFF; size: -; J: TRBJ2-2; V: TRBV19; D: -
DNA: TGTGCCAGCAGCGTAGGGAGGGATAAGGCCCAGTACTTC; CDR3: CASSVGRDKAQYF; size: -; J: TRBJ2-5; V: TRBV9; D: -